This T cell receptor (beta chain) was captured in a study of cytomegalovirus exposure and HLA in healthy donors. Use of 60 Vbeta and 13 Jbeta primers characterized the PCR. Original processing methods: An analysis performed later counted about 80 million unique TCR beta chains (around 10 million of them shared). Data came from immunoSEQ multiplex PCR; TCRdb stores just in-frame clones and leaves some out. That table gives V, J and clone size, and the DNA gave D and trimming. This table has around 150,000 clones, approximately 80% appearing once. CDR3 size: 16 residues. Looked up from germline, CDR1 is SGHNT and CDR2 is YYREEE (reference sequence). The V gene end was trimmed by 4 bases and the J gene end by 4 bases; junction bases not matched to a gene: 11.

The receptor comes from a man aged 40-49 years in good health and CMV-seropositive. The sample was PBMCs. The chain combines TRBV5-4 with TRBJ1-2; 9 bases map to TRBD1. CDR3 in DNA: TGTGCCAGCAGCCGCCTGGCCGGACAGGGGCCCTATGGCTACACCTTC. It specifies CASSRLAGQGPYGYTF.